This T cell receptor beta chain comes out of a study of blood T cell repertoires in COVID-19. Across the study: Whether acute or convalescent, the COVID-19 samples came from the United States, Italy and Spain.

Participants reported their clinical history, and cohort assignment relied on those reports. Someone with COVID-19 had been met by exposed participants within 2 weeks before study entry. Libraries were prepared by immunoSEQ multiplex PCR; TCRdb keeps only in-frame clonotypes and omits some of them. The sample includes around 130,000 clones, about four fifths of them seen just once. Trimming cost V 5 bases and J 7 bases; bases outside gene matches: 6. Germline V CDR1 and CDR2: LNHNV, YYDKDF (reference sequence). The CDR3 contains 13 residues. The origin of this receptor is a woman under 30 who had been exposed to COVID-19. Sequenced sample: PBMCs or T cells enriched from blood (not recorded which). J is TRBJ2-7 and V is TRBV15; 9 bases align to TRBD2. CDR3 loop: CATSGLSGSEQYF. The CDR3 bases are TGTGCCACCAGCGGACTTAGCGGGAGTGAGCAGTACTTC.